The clone carrying this TCR beta chain was detected ten times or more. Its target is not known. There are 17 residues in the CDR3. Germline CDR1 is SGHTA and CDR2 is FQGNSA. With 4 bases clipped from V and 4 bases from J, the junction kept 12 bases outside the gene matches. This entry comes from a study of T cell repertoires in cytomegalovirus infection. Study background: Both CMV infection and a matching HLA type were indicated by public TCR beta signatures. Notes on the study in general: Within the response measured ex vivo, HLA-C-restricted CMV-specific TCR beta clonotypes were dominant. People with CMV and the relevant HLA were identified by cumulative public TCR beta family frequency.

TCRdb recomputed calls from the reads with MiXCR, one row per CDR3 protein. The sample shows almost 500,000 distinct CDR3 sequences, roughly 12% of them seen only once. V usage is TRBV7-2 and J usage is TRBJ2-3, with 9 positions matching TRBD1. The sample taken for sequencing was PBMCs. This TCR was sampled from a human donor in good health (CMV status not recorded). Some clones in this sample may be carry-over from other donors' samples. The CDR3 sequence is CASSSPPGQGRADTQYF. CDR3 DNA: TGTGCCAGCAGCTCCCCCCCCGGACAGGGGCGGGCAGATACGCAGTATTTT.